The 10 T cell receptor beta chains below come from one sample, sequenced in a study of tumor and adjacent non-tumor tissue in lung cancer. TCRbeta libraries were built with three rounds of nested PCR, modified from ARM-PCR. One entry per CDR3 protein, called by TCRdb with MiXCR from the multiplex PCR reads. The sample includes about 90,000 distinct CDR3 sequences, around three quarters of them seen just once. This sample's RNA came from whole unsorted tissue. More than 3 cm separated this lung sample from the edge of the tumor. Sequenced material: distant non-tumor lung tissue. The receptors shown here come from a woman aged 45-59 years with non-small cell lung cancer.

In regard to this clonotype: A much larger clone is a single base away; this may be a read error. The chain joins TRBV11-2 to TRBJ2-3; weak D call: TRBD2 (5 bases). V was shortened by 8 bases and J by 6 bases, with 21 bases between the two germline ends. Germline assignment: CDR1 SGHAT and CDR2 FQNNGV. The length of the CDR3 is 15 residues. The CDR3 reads CASCPRVQEADTQYF. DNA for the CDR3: TGTGCCAGCTGCCCGAGGGTTCAGGAAGCCGATACGCAGTATTTT.

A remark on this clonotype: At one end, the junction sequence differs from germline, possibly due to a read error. CDR3 nucleotides: TGTGCAAGCAGTGGACTAGCGGGAGGGAGGGATACGCCGTATTTT. Amino acid sequence: CASSGLAGGRDTPYF. This chain connects TRBV5-4 to TRBJ2-3, with 15 bases aligning to TRBD2. In germline, CDR1 is SGHNT, CDR2 YYREEE (reference sequence). This CDR3 has 15 amino acids.

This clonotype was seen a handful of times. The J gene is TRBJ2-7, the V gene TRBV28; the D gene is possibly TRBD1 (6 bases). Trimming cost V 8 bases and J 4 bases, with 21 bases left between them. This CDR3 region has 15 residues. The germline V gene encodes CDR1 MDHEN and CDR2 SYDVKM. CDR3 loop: CASRAWGRGLYEQYF. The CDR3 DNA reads TGTGCCAGCCGGGCCTGGGGCAGGGGTCTATACGAGCAGTACTTC.

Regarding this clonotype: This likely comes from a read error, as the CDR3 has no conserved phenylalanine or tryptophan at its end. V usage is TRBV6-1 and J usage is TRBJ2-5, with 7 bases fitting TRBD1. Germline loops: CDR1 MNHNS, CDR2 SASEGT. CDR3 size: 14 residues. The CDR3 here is CISSEQQGLETQYL. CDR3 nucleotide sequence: TGTATCAGCAGTGAGCAACAGGGGTTGGAGACCCAGTACCTC.

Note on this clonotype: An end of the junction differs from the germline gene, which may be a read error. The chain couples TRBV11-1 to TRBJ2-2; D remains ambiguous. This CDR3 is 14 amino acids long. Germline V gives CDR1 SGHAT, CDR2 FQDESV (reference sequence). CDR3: CASSYASGTRELFF. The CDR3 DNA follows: TGTGCCAGCAGCTATGCTAGTGGCACCCGGGAGCTGTTTTTT.

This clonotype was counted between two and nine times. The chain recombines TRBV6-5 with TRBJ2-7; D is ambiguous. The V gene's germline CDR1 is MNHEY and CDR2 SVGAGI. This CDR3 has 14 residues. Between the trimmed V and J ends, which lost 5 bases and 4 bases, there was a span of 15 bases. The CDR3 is CASSLYDNTYEQYF. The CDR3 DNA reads TGTGCCAGCAGTCTATACGACAACACATACGAGCAGTACTTC.

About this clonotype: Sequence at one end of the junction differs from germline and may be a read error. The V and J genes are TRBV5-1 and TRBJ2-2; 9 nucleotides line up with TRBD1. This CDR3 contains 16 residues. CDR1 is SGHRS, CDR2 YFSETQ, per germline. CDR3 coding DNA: TGCGCCAGCAGCTTGACAGGGGGCTCGGCCACCGGGGGGCTGTTTTTT. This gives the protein CASSLTGGSATGGLFF.

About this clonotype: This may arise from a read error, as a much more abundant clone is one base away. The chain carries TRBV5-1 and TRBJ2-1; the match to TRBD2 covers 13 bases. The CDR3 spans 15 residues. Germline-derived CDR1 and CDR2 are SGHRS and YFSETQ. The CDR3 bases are TGCGCCAGCACGCCGGGGACTAGCGGGAACAATGAGAAGTTCTTC. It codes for CASTPGTSGNNEKFF.

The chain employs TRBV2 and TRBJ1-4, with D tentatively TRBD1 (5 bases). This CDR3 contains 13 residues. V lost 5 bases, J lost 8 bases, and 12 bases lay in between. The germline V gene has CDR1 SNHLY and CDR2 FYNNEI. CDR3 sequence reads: CASSRVPGEKLFF. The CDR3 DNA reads TGTGCCAGCAGTCGCGTCCCAGGGGAAAAACTGTTTTTT.

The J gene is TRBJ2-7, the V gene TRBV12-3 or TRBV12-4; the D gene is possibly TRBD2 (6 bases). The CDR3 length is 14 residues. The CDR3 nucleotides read TGTGTCTGCAGTCCTCCGACTAGTCCCTACGAGCAGTACTTC. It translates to CVCSPPTSPYEQYF.